The next 31 T cell receptor beta chains were all read from a single sample in a study of Graves' ophthalmopathy and Graves' hyperthyroidism. From RNA, the CDR3 regions of TCR beta chains were amplified and sequenced. RT-PCR in the first round used HTBI primers; a second-round multiplex PCR followed. Using its own MiXCR run on the multiplex PCR reads, TCRdb lists one record per CDR3 protein. The table includes about 420,000 distinct CDR3 sequences, under 25% detected once. The specimen sequenced was peripheral blood. The receptors originated from a woman under 30 with stable Graves' hyperthyroidism.

The chain links TRBV7-2 to TRBJ1-6; D unresolved. The V gene's germline CDR1 is SGHTA and CDR2 FQGNSA. The CDR3 extends over 14 amino acids. Trimming left V 1 base short and J 9 bases short, with 10 bases between. The CDR3 protein is CASSLVGPFSPLHF. CDR3 DNA sequence: TGTGCCAGCAGCTTAGTAGGTCCGTTTTCACCCCTCCACTTT.

The rearrangement uses TRBV7-8 and TRBJ2-5; D remains ambiguous. Germline V gives CDR1 SGHVS, CDR2 FQNEAQ. The CDR3 consists of 13 residues. V was pared by 2 bases and J by 2 bases, with 6 bases between. In DNA, the CDR3 is TGTGCCAGCAGCTTATATCCGCAAGAGACCCAGTACTTC. Translation: CASSLYPQETQYF. Combining the CDR3 with reference TRBV7-8 and TRBJ2-5 gives the whole variable domain GAGVSQSPRYKVAKRGQDVALRCDPISGHVSLFWYQQALGQGPEFLTYFQNEAQLDKSGLPSDRFFAERPEGSVSTLKIQRTQQEDSAVYLCASSLYPQETQYFGPGTRLLVL.

This clonotype appeared many times. The rearrangement joins TRBV28 to TRBJ1-1; tentatively, D is TRBD1 (5 bases). This CDR3 region has 15 residues. The germline CDR1 and CDR2 sequences are MDHEN and SYDVKM. The V end lost 7 bases, the J end lost 1 base, and 16 bases lay between the germline ends. For the CDR3, the DNA is TGTGCCAGCATCCCTTCGAAGGGGTCGAACACTGAAGCTTTCTTT. Translated: CASIPSKGSNTEAFF. Variable domain in full (rest from reference TRBV28 and TRBJ1-1): DVKVTQSSRYLVKRTGEKVFLECVQDMDHENMFWYRQDPGLGLRLIYFSYDVKMKEKGDIPEGYSVSREKKERFSLILESASTNQTSMYLCASIPSKGSNTEAFFGQGTRLTVV.

This clonotype was observed many times. The junction does not match germline at one end; this may be a read error. The genes are TRBV5-1 and TRBJ2-7; tentatively, D is TRBD1 (6 bases). CDR3 length equals 13 residues. CDR1 is SGHRS and CDR2 is YFSETQ in the germline V gene. The chain's CDR3 is CASSLGQSYEQYF. Here the CDR3 DNA reads TGTGCCAGCAGTTTAGGACAGTCGTACGAGCAGTACTTC.

This clonotype was seen repeatedly, ten times or more. The chain has TRBV6-1 and TRBJ1-2; D unresolved. The CDR3 totals 11 residues. V lost 4 bases and J 5 bases, leaving 5 bases between the germline ends. CDR1 is MNHNS, CDR2 SASEGT, per germline. The DNA for the CDR3 is TGTGCCAGCAGTGTGGGATATGGCTACACCTTC. It is translated as CASSVGYGYTF.

V is TRBV12-3 or TRBV12-4 and J is TRBJ1-2; D not resolved. The CDR3 covers 15 residues. Trimming pared 3 bases from V and 2 bases from J, leaving 13 bases between. The CDR3 sequence is CASSLAPQSNYGYTF. The CDR3 DNA sequence: TGTGCCAGCAGTTTGGCGCCACAGTCGAACTATGGCTACACCTTC.

Ten or more counts support this clonotype. The rearrangement joins TRBV12-3 or TRBV12-4 to TRBJ1-2; maybe TRBD1 (6 bases). Deletions cut 5 bases from V and 0 bases from J, with 13 bases between. The CDR3 runs 15 residues. Here the CDR3 DNA reads TGTGCCAGCAGTCAACATAGGACAGCTAACTATGGCTACACCTTC. The encoded protein is CASSQHRTANYGYTF.

This clonotype was seen at least ten times. The chain is built from TRBV29-1 and TRBJ1-1; no definite D call. Trimming removed 5 bases from V and 6 bases from J, with 10 bases in between. CDR1 and CDR2 (germline): SQVTM, ANQGSEA. CDR3 size: 11 residues. The CDR3 nucleotides are TGCAGCGTTCGGGGATCCCCTGAAGCTTTCTTT. Translation gives CSVRGSPEAFF.

The table lists this clonotype with a few counts. The chain uses TRBV19 and TRBJ1-5, with TRBD1 identical over 12 bases. Germline-derived CDR1 and CDR2 are LNHDA and SQIVND (reference sequence). This CDR3 comprises 15 residues. Unmatched junction bases numbered 5, after V lost 6 bases and J lost 5 bases. The CDR3 here is CASSIGTGGHQPQHF. The DNA of the CDR3 is TGTGCCAGTAGCATCGGGACAGGGGGCCATCAGCCCCAGCATTTT.

The chain is built from TRBV24-1 and TRBJ2-5; TRBD2 agrees at 8 bases. V lost 3 bases, J lost 0 bases, and 5 bases stayed unmatched. The CDR3 is 16 residues long. The germline CDR1 and CDR2 sequences are KGHDR and SFDVKD. CDR3 bases: TGTGCCACCAGTGATCCCGGGGGGGACAACCAAGAGACCCAGTACTTC. Translated: CATSDPGGDNQETQYF.

This clonotype was seen repeatedly, ten times or more. This sequence joins TRBV5-1 and TRBJ1-1; TRBD1 agrees at 9 bases. Trimming removed 5 bases from V and 5 bases from J; junction bases left unmatched: 13. The CDR3 sequence is 16 residues long. CDR1 is SGHRS, CDR2 YFSETQ, per germline. DNA of the CDR3: TGCGCCAGCAGACTTGGACAGGGGTTCACGTGGACTGAAGCTTTCTTT. As protein: CASRLGQGFTWTEAFF.

This clonotype has a count of ten or more. The chain recombines TRBV5-1 with TRBJ1-1; D is unresolved. The V and J ends lost 0 bases and 6 bases respectively, with 12 bases between them. The CDR3 covers 14 residues. The V gene's germline CDR1 is SGHRS and CDR2 YFSETQ. Here the CDR3 DNA reads TGCGCCAGCAGCTTGGTGGGGAGTGGCGCTGAAGCTTTCTTT. It is translated as CASSLVGSGAEAFF. Supplemented by reference TRBV5-1 and TRBJ1-1, the full variable domain reads KAGVTQTPRYLIKTRGQQVTLSCSPISGHRSVSWYQQTPGQGLQFLFEYFSETQRNKGNFPGRFSGRQFSNSRSEMNVSTLELGDSALYLCASSLVGSGAEAFFGQGTRLTVV.

In its sample, this clonotype was seen many times. The genes are TRBV20-1 and TRBJ1-2; a weak D match, TRBD1 (5 bases). The V gene lost 0 bases and the J gene lost 7 bases, with 12 bases spanning the gap. The germline V gene encodes CDR1 DFQATT and CDR2 SNEGSKA (reference sequence). The CDR3 runs 13 residues. Here the CDR3 DNA reads TGCAGTGCTAGAGATCGCGCAGGGTTTGGCTACACCTTC. Translated, it gives CSARDRAGFGYTF.

The V and J genes are TRBV30 and TRBJ1-2, with a tentative D call TRBD1 (5 bases). The V and J ends lost 4 bases and 6 bases respectively, with 15 bases between them. Per germline, CDR1 GTSNPN and CDR2 SVGIG (reference sequence). The CDR3 is 13 amino acids. The DNA of the CDR3 is TGTGCCTGGAAGGGGAGACTGGACGATGGCTACACCTTC. Translating it yields CAWKGRLDDGYTF.

In this sample, this clonotype turned up many times. The gene calls are TRBV20-1 and TRBJ1-2; no clear D gene. Trimming shortened V by 6 bases and J by 6 bases, and 14 bases separated the two germline ends. This CDR3 has 12 residues. Germline values: CDR1 DFQATT, CDR2 SNEGSKA (reference sequence). Here the CDR3 DNA reads TGCAGTGCGCCAAGGGAGAGCGATGGCTACACCTTC. The encoded protein is CSAPRESDGYTF.

This clonotype was picked up a small number of times. This rearrangement joins TRBV7-9 to TRBJ2-7, with D hard to call. Germline-derived CDR1 and CDR2 are SEHNR and FQNEAQ (reference sequence). Trimming removed 5 bases at V and 5 bases at J, with 13 bases between. This CDR3 is built from 13 residues. This CDR3 reads CASSQTLAHEQYF. CDR3 DNA sequence: TGTGCCAGCAGCCAGACCTTGGCCCACGAGCAGTACTTC.

This clonotype was recorded many times. CDR3 sequence reads: CASRGPYNQRETQYF. CDR3 bases: TGTGCCAGCAGGGGACCATATAACCAGAGGGAGACCCAGTACTTC. The chain couples TRBV6-1 to TRBJ2-5; D may match TRBD1 or TRBD2 (5 bases each). This CDR3 has 15 amino acids. Germline V CDR1 and CDR2: MNHNS, SASEGT. V was pared by 6 bases and J by 5 bases, with 19 bases between.

The sample holds many counts of this clonotype. This chain uses TRBV6-2 or TRBV6-3 with TRBJ2-2; 9 bases fit TRBD2. Germline-derived CDR1 and CDR2 are MNHEY and SVGEGT. CDR3 length: 18 amino acids. With V trimmed by 6 bases and J by 0 bases, 11 bases remained unmatched. The CDR3 DNA is TGTGCCAGCAGCCACTTCAGCGGGAGGCACGCGAACACCGGGGAGCTGTTTTTT. It encodes CASSHFSGRHANTGELFF.

Details on this clonotype: A junction boundary mismatches the germline segment, possibly from a read error. This rearrangement joins TRBV29-1 to TRBJ1-2, with 8 bases lining up with TRBD1. This CDR3 spans 11 amino acids. CDR1 and CDR2 (germline): SQVTM, ANQGSEA. CDR3 coding DNA: TGCAGCGATCGGTCCTCAGGGGGCTACACGTTC. Translation: CSDRSSGGYTF.

This clonotype was counted many times. The genes are TRBV29-1 and TRBJ1-1; D possibly corresponds to TRBD1 (5 bases). CDR3 length: 14 residues. Germline V gives CDR1 SQVTM, CDR2 ANQGSEA. V lost 0 bases, J lost 3 bases, and 11 bases lay in between. The CDR3 DNA sequence: TGCAGCGTTGAAGATAACAGGAGATACACTGAAGCTTTCTTT. It encodes CSVEDNRRYTEAFF.

This clonotype has a handful of counts. V and J are TRBV6-9 and TRBJ2-5, with 8 bases fitting TRBD1. The CDR3 sequence is 15 residues long. V was pared by 5 bases and J by 2 bases, with 7 bases of the junction left unmatched. Germline V CDR1 and CDR2: MNHGY, SVAAGI. CDR3 sequence reads: CASSLQGVKQETQYF. The CDR3 DNA is TGTGCCAGCAGTCTACAGGGGGTGAAACAAGAGACCCAGTACTTC.

Concerning this clonotype: The junction and the germline gene differ at one end; a read error may be behind it. The chain uses TRBV12-3 or TRBV12-4 and TRBJ2-4; the match to TRBD1 covers 12 bases. This CDR3 is built from 16 residues. The CDR3: CASRSRDRGRRNIKYF. The CDR3 DNA sequence: TGTGCCAGCAGATCCCGGGACAGGGGGCGGAGGAACATTAAGTACTTC.

In this sample, this clonotype turned up a few times. The chain links TRBV28 to TRBJ1-6, with a tentative D call TRBD1 (5 bases). CDR3 size: 16 residues. Trimming shortened V by 1 base and J by 4 bases, and 11 bases separated the two germline ends. CDR1 and CDR2 from the germline V gene are MDHEN and SYDVKM. The DNA of the CDR3 is TGTGCCAGCAGTTTATCCGGGGCACCGTATAATTCACCCCTCCACTTT. Translated: CASSLSGAPYNSPLHF. Together with reference TRBV28 and TRBJ1-6, the CDR3 gives the full variable domain: DVKVTQSSRYLVKRTGEKVFLECVQDMDHENMFWYRQDPGLGLRLIYFSYDVKMKEKGDIPEGYSVSREKKERFSLILESASTNQTSMYLCASSLSGAPYNSPLHFGNGTRLTVT.

This clonotype was recorded many times. The V and J genes are TRBV19 and TRBJ1-2, with a possible D match to TRBD1 (6 bases). V lost 4 bases and J 6 bases, leaving 15 bases between the germline ends. The CDR3 is 14 amino acids. Germline assignment: CDR1 LNHDA and CDR2 SQIVND (reference sequence). Here the CDR3 DNA reads TGTGCCAGTAGTACATCCCACAGGGTTGATGGCTACACCTTC. This codes for CASSTSHRVDGYTF.

This clonotype appeared many times. This CDR3 reads CASSFLAGSYEQYF. The CDR3 coding sequence is TGTGCCAGCAGTTTCCTAGCGGGTTCCTACGAGCAGTACTTC. The chain recombines TRBV12-3 or TRBV12-4 with TRBJ2-7; 8 positions match TRBD2. V dropped 3 bases and J dropped 1; count of bases not matched to a gene: 2. CDR3 size: 14 residues.

The CDR3 loop reads CAWGIRGVQETQYF. The DNA of the CDR3 is TGTGCCTGGGGAATTAGGGGGGTTCAAGAGACCCAGTACTTC. The V and J genes are TRBV30 and TRBJ2-5; tentatively, D is TRBD1 or TRBD2 (6 bases each). The V and J ends lost 5 bases and 2 bases respectively, with 15 bases between them. The CDR3 runs to 14 residues. Germline loops: CDR1 GTSNPN, CDR2 SVGIG (reference sequence).

This chain connects TRBV27 to TRBJ1-1; a weak D match, TRBD1 (6 bases). The CDR3 consists of 14 residues. In germline, CDR1 is MNHEY, CDR2 SMNVEV (reference sequence). V was trimmed by 3 bases and J by 6 bases, leaving 14 bases between them. CDR3 amino acids: CASSLTGGGPEAFF. In DNA form, the CDR3 reads TGTGCCAGCAGTTTGACCGGGGGGGGCCCTGAAGCTTTCTTT.

The V call is TRBV6-5, the J call TRBJ2-3; D perhaps matches TRBD1 (5 bases). The CDR3 contains 13 residues. Germline V lookup: CDR1 MNHEY, CDR2 SVGAGI. V dropped 4 bases and J dropped 5 bases, with 10 bases sitting between them. The CDR3 reads CASSWAREDTQYF. The CDR3 nucleotides are TGTGCCAGCAGTTGGGCCAGGGAAGATACGCAGTATTTT.

This clonotype was picked up a small number of times. The chain carries TRBV7-2 and TRBJ2-4; TRBD2 matches at 10 bases. CDR3 length: 22 amino acids. J lost 0 bases, V lost 4 bases, and 21 bases had no gene match. CDR1 is SGHTA, CDR2 FQGNSA, per germline. CDR3 residues: CASSWTGTSVLWTALAKNIQYF. In nucleotides, the CDR3 is TGTGCCAGCAGCTGGACCGGGACTAGCGTCCTATGGACCGCTTTAGCCAAAAACATTCAGTACTTC.

This clonotype has only a few counts. The chain has TRBV6-2 or TRBV6-3 and TRBJ2-7; TRBD2 is a possible D gene (5 bases). CDR1 is MNHEY and CDR2 is SVGEGT in the germline V gene. The length of the CDR3 is 15 residues. Trimming removed 8 bases at V and 7 bases at J, with 24 bases between. CDR3 in DNA: TGTGCCAGCCAACGAGATGCGGGCCCCGACCGGGAGCAGTACTTC. Protein sequence: CASQRDAGPDREQYF.

The chain combines TRBV12-3 or TRBV12-4 with TRBJ2-6, with 9 positions matching TRBD1. The CDR3 contains 19 residues. V lost 1 base to trimming and J lost 0 bases; unmatched junction nucleotides: 7. The CDR3 loop reads CASSLVDVTGGSGANVLTF. The CDR3 coding sequence is TGTGCCAGCAGTTTAGTGGACGTGACAGGGGGCTCTGGGGCCAACGTCCTGACTTTC.